This entry lists 15 T cell receptor beta chains sequenced from one sample in a study of blood T cell repertoires in COVID-19. Sequencing used immunoSEQ multiplex PCR; TCRdb keeps in-frame clones, though not all of them. The repertoire holds about 140,000 clones, with 75% to 90% as singletons. Sequencing was done on a sample of peripheral blood. Receptors were obtained from a woman aged 45 to 65 with acute or convalescent COVID-19.

This clone was observed a few times. The genes are TRBV10-1 and TRBJ1-2; TRBD1 matches at 7 bases. The CDR3 is made up of 13 amino acids. V lost 4 bases, J lost 8 bases, and 7 bases stayed unmatched. The germline V gene encodes CDR1 WNHNN and CDR2 SYGVQD (reference sequence). The CDR3 reads CASSANYRGGYTF. CDR3 coding DNA: TGCGCCAGCAGTGCGAACTACAGGGGAGGCTACACCTTC.

The rearrangement uses TRBV9 and TRBJ1-3; D is perhaps TRBD1 (5 bases). Germline lookup yields CDR1 SGDLS and CDR2 YYNGEE. This CDR3 has 15 amino acids. Trimming pared 0 bases from V and 4 bases from J, leaving 11 bases between. CDR3 amino acids: CASSVDAGPGNTIYF. Written as DNA, the CDR3 is TGTGCCAGCAGCGTAGATGCAGGGCCAGGAAACACCATATATTTT.

The rearrangement links TRBV6-6 to TRBJ1-3; D remains ambiguous. Trimming pared 6 bases from V and 3 bases from J, leaving 12 bases between. Germline CDR1 reads MNHNY; CDR2 reads SVGAGI (reference sequence). The CDR3 runs to 14 residues. The CDR3 reads CASSSELGGNTIYF. CDR3 bases: TGTGCCAGCAGCTCCGAACTTGGTGGAAACACCATATATTTT.

The V gene is TRBV3-1 (or the pseudogene TRBV3-2), the J gene TRBJ2-5; 12 nucleotides match TRBD2. The germline gives CDR1 LGHDT, CDR2 YNNKEL (reference sequence). V lost 0 bases and J lost 2; bases outside the gene matches: 4. There are 17 residues in the CDR3. As DNA, the CDR3 is TGTGCCAGCAGCCAAGACCTAGCGGGGGGGACTCAAGAGACCCAGTACTTC. This translates into CASSQDLAGGTQETQYF.

The V gene is TRBV3-1 (or the pseudogene TRBV3-2), the J gene TRBJ2-1; perhaps TRBD1 as D (6 bases). Trimming stripped 7 bases from V and 7 bases from J, with 11 bases between. The V gene's germline CDR1 is LGHDT and CDR2 YNNKEL (reference sequence). The CDR3 runs to 12 residues. As DNA, the CDR3 is TGTGCCAGCACCTTACAGGGAAATGAGCAGTTCTTC. This sequence encodes CASTLQGNEQFF.

The rearrangement joins TRBV6-5 to TRBJ2-7; TRBD2 might be the D (5 bases). The CDR3 has 14 amino acids. V was trimmed by 5 bases and J by 2 bases, leaving 13 bases between them. Germline CDR1 is MNHEY and CDR2 is SVGAGI. CDR3 in amino acids: CASSPSLATYEQYF. The CDR3 DNA reads as TGTGCCAGCAGTCCCTCCCTAGCAACCTACGAGCAGTACTTC.

This rearrangement joins TRBV4-1 to TRBJ2-7; TRBD1 matches at 7 bases. The J segment lost 3 bases and the V segment lost 4 bases, leaving 9 bases of the junction unmatched. Germline V gene lookup returns CDR1 MGHRA and CDR2 YSYEKL. The length of the CDR3 is 15 residues. The CDR3 DNA is TGCGCCAGCAGCCCCGACAGGGCCGTCTACTACGAGCAGTACTTC. Residues: CASSPDRAVYYEQYF.

This clone is a singleton in its sample. The chain combines TRBV11-2 with TRBJ2-1; tentative D call: TRBD2 (5 bases). Trimming took 5 bases from V and 5 from J, leaving 19 bases between them. CDR1 SGHAT and CDR2 FQNNGV come from the germline V gene. This CDR3 spans 16 amino acids. DNA for the CDR3: TGTGCCAGCAGCGTACCCGGGCGGAGGTACGACAATGAGCAGTTCTTC. Protein sequence: CASSVPGRRYDNEQFF.

This rearrangement joins TRBV6-1 to TRBJ2-6; D is possibly TRBD1 (5 bases). V lost 2 bases to trimming and J lost 4 bases, with 21 bases between them. The length of the CDR3 is 19 residues. CDR1 and CDR2 from the germline V gene are MNHNS and SASEGT. DNA of the CDR3: TGTGCCAGCAGTGAACGGTGGGCGCCGCCCAAGGGGGGGGCCAACGTCCTGACTTTC. Residues: CASSERWAPPKGGANVLTF.

In its sample, this clone was seen once. This chain links TRBV10-3 with TRBJ1-2; D might be TRBD1 (5 bases). This CDR3 has 15 amino acids. Between the trimmed V and J ends, which lost 9 bases and 0 bases, there was a span of 17 bases. The germline gives CDR1 ENHRY, CDR2 SYGVKD. CDR3 coding DNA: TGTGCCATTAGGGACTCAGCCCCTACTAACTATGGCTACACCTTC. It encodes CAIRDSAPTNYGYTF.

This clone came up a few times. V and J are TRBV29-1 and TRBJ2-5; TRBD2 aligns across 7 bases. Germline V gene lookup returns CDR1 SQVTM and CDR2 ANQGSEA. After removal of 6 bases from V and 0 bases from J, the junction contained 4 bases not matched to a gene. The CDR3 extends over 13 amino acids. CDR3 DNA sequence: TGCAGCGTGGATCGGGGGGACCAAGAGACCCAGTACTTC. Translation gives CSVDRGDQETQYF. The entire variable domain, with the rest obtained from reference TRBV29-1 and TRBJ2-5, is as follows: SAVISQKPSRDICQRGTSLTIQCQVDSQVTMMFWYRQQPGQSLTLIATANQGSEATYESGFVIDKFPISRPNLTFSTLTVSNMSPEDSSIYLCSVDRGDQETQYFGPGTRLLVL.

This clone has a single count. This sequence joins TRBV5-1 and TRBJ2-7; 11 bases are a match to TRBD1. V trimming: 3 bases; J trimming: 6 bases; junction bases outside the gene matches: 8. The CDR3 is 15 residues long. Germline V gene data show CDR1 as SGHRS and CDR2 as YFSETQ. Here the CDR3 reads CASSYPRTGGGEQYF. CDR3 nucleotide sequence: TGCGCCAGCAGCTACCCCCGGACAGGGGGCGGCGAGCAGTACTTC.

This sequence joins TRBV27 and TRBJ2-1, with D perhaps TRBD2 (6 bases). The CDR3 runs 16 residues. The germline V gene encodes CDR1 MNHEY and CDR2 SMNVEV (reference sequence). The V end was cut by 6 bases, the J end by 7 bases, with 22 bases between. CDR3 region: CASRNLGGGVGNEQFF. Written as DNA, the CDR3 is TGTGCCAGCAGGAACTTGGGTGGCGGGGTCGGAAATGAGCAGTTCTTC.

This rearrangement joins TRBV5-4 to TRBJ2-2; TRBD2 agrees at 13 bases. Unmatched junction bases numbered 9, after V lost 6 bases and J lost 7 bases. Germline values: CDR1 SGHNT, CDR2 YYREEE (reference sequence). CDR3 length: 16 residues. The chain's CDR3 is CASTLLAGGPDGELFF. CDR3 coding DNA: TGTGCCAGCACCCTACTAGCGGGGGGGCCGGACGGGGAGCTGTTTTTT.

V is TRBV6-5 and J is TRBJ1-1; 10 positions agree with TRBD1. Unmatched junction bases numbered 9, after V lost 8 bases and J lost 6 bases. The V gene's germline CDR1 is MNHEY and CDR2 SVGAGI. This CDR3 contains 14 residues. The DNA for the CDR3 is TGTGCCAGCGGAGGGACAGGGGCCCGAGCTGAAGCTTTCTTT. This translates into CASGGTGARAEAFF.